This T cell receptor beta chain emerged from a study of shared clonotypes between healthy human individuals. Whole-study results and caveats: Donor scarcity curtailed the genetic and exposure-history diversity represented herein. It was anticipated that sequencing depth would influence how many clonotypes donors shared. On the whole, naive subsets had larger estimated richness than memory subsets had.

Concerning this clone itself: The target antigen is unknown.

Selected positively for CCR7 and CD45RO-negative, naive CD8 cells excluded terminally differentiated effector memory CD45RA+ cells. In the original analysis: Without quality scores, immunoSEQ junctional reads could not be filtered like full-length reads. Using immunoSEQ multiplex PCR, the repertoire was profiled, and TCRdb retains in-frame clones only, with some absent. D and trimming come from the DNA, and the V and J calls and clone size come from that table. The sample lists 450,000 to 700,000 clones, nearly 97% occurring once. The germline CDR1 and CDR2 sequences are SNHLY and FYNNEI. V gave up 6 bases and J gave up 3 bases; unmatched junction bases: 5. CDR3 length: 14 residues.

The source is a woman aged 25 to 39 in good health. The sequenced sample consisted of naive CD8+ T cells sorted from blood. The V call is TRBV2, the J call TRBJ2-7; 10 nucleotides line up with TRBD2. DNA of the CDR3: TGTGCCAGCAGGAGCGGGGGGGCCAACTACGAGCAGTACTTC. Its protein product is CASRSGGANYEQYF.